The 11 T cell receptor beta chains listed next were all sequenced from one sample in a study of cytomegalovirus exposure and HLA in healthy donors. The primer mix had 60 Vbeta and 13 Jbeta primers. Clones were sequenced by immunoSEQ multiplex PCR, and TCRdb holds only the in-frame ones, with some missing. The sample lists roughly 160,000 clones, over 70% occurring once. Sequencing was performed on PBMCs. Receptors were obtained from a young man in good health and CMV-seronegative.

The chain employs TRBV30 and TRBJ1-2; perhaps TRBD1 as D (6 bases). This CDR3 is built from 11 residues. V was clipped by 2 bases and J by 8 bases, with 9 bases between them. Germline CDR1 and CDR2: GTSNPN and SVGIG (reference sequence). The CDR3 region has the DNA TGTGCCTGGAGTACAGGGAGCGGCTACACCTTC. Translation gives CAWSTGSGYTF. Using reference TRBV30 and TRBJ1-2 for the parts outside the CDR3, the full variable domain is SQTIHQWPATLVQPVGSPLSLECTVEGTSNPNLYWYRQAAGRGLQLLFYSVGIGQISSEVPQNLSASRPQDRQFILSSKKLLLSDSGFYLCAWSTGSGYTFGSGTRLTVV.

The V call is TRBV5-1, the J call TRBJ2-1; 15 bases fit TRBD2. With 3 bases clipped from V and 15 bases from J, the junction kept 10 bases outside the gene matches. Germline values: CDR1 SGHRS, CDR2 YFSETQ. This CDR3 has 15 residues. The CDR3 region is CASSSEPGLAGGWFF. In DNA, the CDR3 is TGCGCCAGCAGCTCCGAGCCGGGACTAGCGGGAGGCTGGTTCTTC.

The chain employs TRBV7-2 and TRBJ2-7; maybe TRBD2 (5 bases). The germline V gene encodes CDR1 SGHTA and CDR2 FQGNSA. The CDR3 is 15 residues long. V was clipped by 3 bases and J by 5 bases, with 17 bases between them. The CDR3, as DNA: TGTGCCAGCAGCTTCCCCTCTCGGGGTTTCAACGAGCAGTACTTC. This gives the protein CASSFPSRGFNEQYF. Drawing the rest from reference TRBV7-2 and TRBJ2-7, the complete variable domain is GAGVSQSPSNKVTEKGKDVELRCDPISGHTALYWYRQSLGQGLEFLIYFQGNSAPDKSGLPSDRFSAERTGGSVSTLTIQRTQQEDSAVYLCASSFPSRGFNEQYFGPGTRLTVT.

The chain joins TRBV6-5 to TRBJ2-1; TRBD1 matches at 10 bases. With 7 bases clipped from V and 8 bases from J, the junction kept 5 bases outside the gene matches. The CDR3 runs 13 residues. The V gene's germline CDR1 is MNHEY and CDR2 SVGAGI. This CDR3 reads CASNDRGRDEQFF. CDR3 nucleotides: TGTGCCAGCAACGACAGGGGGCGGGATGAGCAGTTCTTC.

J is TRBJ1-2 and V is TRBV30; perhaps TRBD1 as D (6 bases). The CDR3 loop spans 13 amino acids. Looked up from germline, CDR1 is GTSNPN and CDR2 is SVGIG (reference sequence). Trimming cost V 4 bases and J 2 bases, with 11 bases left between them. CDR3 DNA sequence: TGTGCCTGGAACAACCAGGGGAACTATGGCTACACCTTC. The encoded protein is CAWNNQGNYGYTF.

The V and J genes are TRBV4-2 and TRBJ1-3; D possibly corresponds to TRBD1 (6 bases). Trimming stripped 1 base from V and 8 bases from J, with 15 bases between. The CDR3 consists of 15 residues. Germline values: CDR1 LGHNA, CDR2 YNFKEQ. CDR3 sequence (DNA): TGTGCCAGCAGCCAAGGGTCACAGGGTAGGGACACCATATATTTT. As protein: CASSQGSQGRDTIYF.

The rearrangement joins TRBV5-8 to TRBJ2-1, with D possibly TRBD1 on 6 matching bases. This CDR3 has 14 amino acids. CDR1 and CDR2 (germline): SGHTS, YDEGEE. V was trimmed by 5 bases and J by 6 bases, leaving 15 bases between them. CDR3: CASRPGAGINEQFF. In nucleotides, the CDR3 is TGTGCCAGCAGACCAGGGGCAGGGATCAATGAGCAGTTCTTC.

The rearrangement uses TRBV4-1 and TRBJ2-3; 8 bases match TRBD2. Trimming cost V 4 bases and J 8 bases; bases outside gene matches: 17. CDR1 and CDR2 (germline): MGHRA, YSYEKL. This CDR3 has 17 amino acids. The DNA for the CDR3 is TGCGCCAGCAGCCCCCAACCTGGACTAGCCCTGCGGCGTACGCAGTATTTT. Encoded protein: CASSPQPGLALRRTQYF.

The chain combines TRBV11-2 with TRBJ1-1; TRBD1 aligns across 7 bases. Trimming cost V 0 bases and J 4 bases; bases outside gene matches: 5. The CDR3 sequence is 15 residues long. The germline CDR1 and CDR2 sequences are SGHAT and FQNNGV. The CDR3 sequence is CASSLDLRGVTEAFF. The DNA for the CDR3 is TGTGCCAGCAGCTTAGATCTCAGGGGGGTCACTGAAGCTTTCTTT.

This chain links TRBV27 with TRBJ2-7, with 8 bases fitting TRBD1. Per the germline V gene, CDR1 is MNHEY and CDR2 is SMNVEV (reference sequence). This CDR3 has 15 residues. V was clipped by 6 bases and J by 5 bases; unmatched bases: 12. The CDR3: CASRTRPDRVHEQYF. DNA for the CDR3: TGTGCCAGCAGAACCAGACCGGACAGGGTCCACGAGCAGTACTTC.

The chain employs TRBV2 and TRBJ1-1, with D maybe TRBD1 (6 bases). Germline-derived CDR1 and CDR2 are SNHLY and FYNNEI. This CDR3 has 14 residues. V was cut by 6 bases and J by 1 base, with 12 bases left in between. The CDR3 loop is CASSPTGWNTEAFF. The CDR3 DNA sequence: TGTGCCAGCAGCCCAACAGGGTGGAACACTGAAGCTTTCTTT.